One sample yielded the 4 T cell receptor beta chains listed below, sequenced in a study of human T cells and chemical hapten exposure listed by TCRdb under 2021. The time point label corresponds to: patch test 3, about 24 weeks after DPC sensitization. This specimen's treatment or condition label, per the study, means: therapeutic diphenylcyclopropenone sensitization with weekly scalp DPC. The library was obtained by RACE. TCRdb lists the instrument as NextSeq 500. The public sequencing data were trimmed at Q25 with fastp and processed into clonotypes with MiXCR by TCRdb, which kept only in-frame beta chains. Under each unique CDR3 protein, matching rows form one entry showing the most common genes and DNA. The sample table lists 50,000 to 75,000 distinct CDR3 sequences, approximately 10% of them with a count of one. The ten largest make up about 2.3% of the sample. Sequences were derived from whole blood, sampled in connection with sensitization to the hapten diphenylcyclopropenone (DPC). The receptors were sampled from a woman in her twenties or thirties with alopecia areata. Some clones in this sample may be carry-over from other donors' samples.

This clonotype has just a few counts. CDR3 DNA: TGTGCCAGCAGCGTAGGAGTTGAGCAGTTCTTC. Residues: CASSVGVEQFF. J is TRBJ2-1 and V is TRBV2, with D unresolved. V lost 6 bases, J lost 9 bases, and 9 bases lay in between. The CDR3 covers 11 residues. Germline lookup yields CDR1 SNHLY and CDR2 FYNNEI.

This clonotype was counted ten times or more. This chain joins TRBV14 and TRBJ1-1; 7 bases match TRBD1. The J segment lost 5 bases and the V segment lost 1 base, leaving 16 bases of the junction unmatched. The CDR3 is 18 amino acids. CDR1 is SGHDN, CDR2 FVKESK, per germline. The CDR3, as DNA: TGTGCCAGCAGCCAAGTTCTTTTTGGGAGACAGGGAGGAACTGAAGCTTTCTTT. This gives the protein CASSQVLFGRQGGTEAFF.

The table lists this clonotype with a few counts. This chain joins TRBV12-3 or TRBV12-4 and TRBJ1-1; unclear D gene. Trimming took off 5 bases at V and 6 bases at J, with 13 bases between the two ends. The CDR3 is 13 amino acids. CDR3 sequence: CASSLGGAAEAFF. CDR3 sequence (DNA): TGTGCCAGCAGTCTGGGTGGTGCGGCTGAAGCTTTCTTT.

The rearrangement links TRBV7-2 to TRBJ2-1; no firm D call. V gave up 5 bases and J gave up 7 bases, with 12 bases separating them. The CDR3 has 13 amino acids. Germline lookup yields CDR1 SGHTA and CDR2 FQGNSA. The CDR3 here is CASSQPSGNEQFF. CDR3 in DNA: TGTGCCAGCAGCCAACCATCTGGGAATGAGCAGTTCTTC.